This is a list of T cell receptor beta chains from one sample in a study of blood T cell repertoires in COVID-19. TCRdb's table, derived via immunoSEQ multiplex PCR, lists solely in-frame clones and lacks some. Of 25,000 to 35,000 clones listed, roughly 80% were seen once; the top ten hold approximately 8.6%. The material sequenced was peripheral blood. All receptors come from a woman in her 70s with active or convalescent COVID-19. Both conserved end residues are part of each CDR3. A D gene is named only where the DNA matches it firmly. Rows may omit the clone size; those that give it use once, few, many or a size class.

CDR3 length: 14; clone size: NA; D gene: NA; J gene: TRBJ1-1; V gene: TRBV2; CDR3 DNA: TGTGCCAGCAGTGTACAGGGAGGGGATACTGAAGCTTTCTTT; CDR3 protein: CASSVQGGDTEAFF
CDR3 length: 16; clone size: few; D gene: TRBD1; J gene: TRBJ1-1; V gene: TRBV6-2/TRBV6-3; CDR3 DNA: TGTGCCAGCAGTTCAAACGCAGGGGGAAGATCCACTGAAGCTTTCTTT; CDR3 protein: CASSSNAGGRSTEAFF
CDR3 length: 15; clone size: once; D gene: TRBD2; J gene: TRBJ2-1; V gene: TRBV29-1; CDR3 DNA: TGCAGCGCCAGAACTAGCGGGGGGCAGAACAATGAGCAGTTCTTC; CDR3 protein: CSARTSGGQNNEQFF
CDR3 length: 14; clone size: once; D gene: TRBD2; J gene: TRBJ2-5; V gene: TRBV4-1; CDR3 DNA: TGCGCCAGCAGCCCACAGCGGGGGCGGGAGACCCAGTACTTC; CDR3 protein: CASSPQRGRETQYF
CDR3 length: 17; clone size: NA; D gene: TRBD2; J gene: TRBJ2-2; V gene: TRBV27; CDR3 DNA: TGTGCCAGCAGTTTCATAACTAGCGCCGCGAACACCGGGGAGCTGTTTTTT; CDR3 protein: CASSFITSAANTGELFF
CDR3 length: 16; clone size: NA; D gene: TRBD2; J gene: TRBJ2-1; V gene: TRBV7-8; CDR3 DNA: TGTGCCAGCAGACCCTCTGGCGGGGGGAATTACAATGAGCAGTTCTTC; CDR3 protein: CASRPSGGGNYNEQFF
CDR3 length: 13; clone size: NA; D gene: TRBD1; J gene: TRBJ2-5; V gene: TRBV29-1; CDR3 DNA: TGCAGCGTGGACAGGGGGCGCGGAGAGACCCAGTACTTC; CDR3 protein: CSVDRGRGETQYF
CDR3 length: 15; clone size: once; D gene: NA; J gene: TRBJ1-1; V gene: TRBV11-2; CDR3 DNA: TGTGCCAGCAGCTTAGGGGCATCGATTAACACTGAAGCTTTCTTT; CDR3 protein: CASSLGASINTEAFF
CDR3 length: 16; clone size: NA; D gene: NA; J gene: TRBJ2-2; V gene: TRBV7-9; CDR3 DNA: TGTGCCAGCAGCAAAGGGGCCACGGTCCGGACCGGGGAGCTGTTTTTT; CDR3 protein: CASSKGATVRTGELFF
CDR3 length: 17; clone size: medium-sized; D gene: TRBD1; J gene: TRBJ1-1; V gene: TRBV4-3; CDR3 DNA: TGCGCCAGCAGCCGCGGGGACAGGGGAATTAGGGGGACTGAAGCTTTCTTT; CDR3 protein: CASSRGDRGIRGTEAFF
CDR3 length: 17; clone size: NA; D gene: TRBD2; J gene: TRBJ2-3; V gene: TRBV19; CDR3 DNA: TGTGCCAGTAGTTTAGCCGGCCTAGCGGGGAGCACAGATACGCAGTATTTT; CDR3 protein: CASSLAGLAGSTDTQYF
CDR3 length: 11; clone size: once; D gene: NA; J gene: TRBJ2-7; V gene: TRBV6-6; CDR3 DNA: TGTGCCAGCAGTTATAAGGGGGAGCAGTACTTC; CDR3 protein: CASSYKGEQYF
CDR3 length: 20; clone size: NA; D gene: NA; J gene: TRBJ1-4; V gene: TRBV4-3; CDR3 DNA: TGCGCCAGCAGCCAAGATATCGTGGCAGGGTGGGGGCGGACTAATGAAAAACTGTTTTTT; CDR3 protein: CASSQDIVAGWGRTNEKLFF
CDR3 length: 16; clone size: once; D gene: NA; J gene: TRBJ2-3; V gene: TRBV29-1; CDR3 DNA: TGCAGCGTTGAAATGGGGGCCTCGGGATCCCCAGATACGCAGTATTTT; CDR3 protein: CSVEMGASGSPDTQYF
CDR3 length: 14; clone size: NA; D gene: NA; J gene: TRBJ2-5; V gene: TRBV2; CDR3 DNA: TGTGCCAGATCAGGGCGCAATACCCAAGAGACCCAGTACTTC; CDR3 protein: CARSGRNTQETQYF
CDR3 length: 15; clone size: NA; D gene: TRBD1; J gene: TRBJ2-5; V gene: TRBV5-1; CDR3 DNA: TGCGCCAGCAGCAGGGGGACAGGGCTACAAGAGACCCAGTACTTC; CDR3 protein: CASSRGTGLQETQYF
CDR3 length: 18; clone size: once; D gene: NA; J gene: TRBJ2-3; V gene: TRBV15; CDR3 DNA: TGTGCCACCAGCAGAGACCCTGGGGCCGCGGACCGCACAGATACGCAGTATTTT; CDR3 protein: CATSRDPGAADRTDTQYF
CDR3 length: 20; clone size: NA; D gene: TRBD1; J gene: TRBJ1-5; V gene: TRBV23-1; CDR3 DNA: TGCGCCAGCAGTCGCCGCAGGGGGATCCGCAGGAAGCAGAGCAATCAGCCCCAGCATTTT; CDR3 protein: CASSRRRGIRRKQSNQPQHF
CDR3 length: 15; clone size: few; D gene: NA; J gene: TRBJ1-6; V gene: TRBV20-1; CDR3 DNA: TGCAGTGCTAGTCGTGGGGGCACCTATAATTCACCCCTCCACTTT; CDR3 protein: CSASRGGTYNSPLHF